This TCR beta chain was identified in a study of cytomegalovirus exposure and HLA in healthy donors. Regarding the study as a whole: Earlier results showed most TCR beta V segments being productive about 90% or about 30% of the time.

Donors counted as nominally healthy when sampled, yet unrecorded immune exposures were likely. PCR used 60 Vbeta primers and 13 Jbeta primers. TCRdb's copy holds only in-frame clones and misses some; the assay was immunoSEQ multiplex PCR. The sample carries 100,000 or so clones, 75% to 85% recorded once. About this clone itself: Its antigen is still unknown.

Germline lookup yields CDR1 SGHVS and CDR2 FQNEAQ. CDR3 length: 13 amino acids. The V gene lost 2 bases and the J gene lost 6 bases, with 11 bases spanning the gap. The rearrangement joins TRBV7-8 to TRBJ2-7, with D tentatively TRBD2 (6 bases). Sequencing was performed on PBMCs. This receptor was taken from a man aged 18 to 35 in good health and CMV-seronegative. For the CDR3, the DNA is TGTGCCAGCAGCTTACCCGGGGGAATCGAGCAGTACTTC. This encodes CASSLPGGIEQYF.